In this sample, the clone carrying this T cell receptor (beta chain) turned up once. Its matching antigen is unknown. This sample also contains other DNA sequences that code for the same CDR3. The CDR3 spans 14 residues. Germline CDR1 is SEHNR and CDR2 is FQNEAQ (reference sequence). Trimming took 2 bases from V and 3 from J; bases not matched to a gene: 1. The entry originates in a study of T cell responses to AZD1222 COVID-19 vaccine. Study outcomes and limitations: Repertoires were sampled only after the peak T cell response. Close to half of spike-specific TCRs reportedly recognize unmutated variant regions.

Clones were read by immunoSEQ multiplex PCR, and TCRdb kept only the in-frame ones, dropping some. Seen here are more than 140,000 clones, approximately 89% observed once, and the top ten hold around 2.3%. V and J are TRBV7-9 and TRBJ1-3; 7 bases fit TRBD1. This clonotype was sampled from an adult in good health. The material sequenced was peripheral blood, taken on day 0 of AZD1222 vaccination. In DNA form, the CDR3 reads TGTGCCAGCAGCTTAACAGGGGATGGAAACACCATATATTTT. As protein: CASSLTGDGNTIYF.